These 17 T cell receptor beta chains share one sample of origin, sequenced in a study of CD8+CD57+ T cells in acquired aplastic anemia (dated by TCRdb to the late 2010s). Instrument on record: Illumina HiSeq 2000. Profiling of TCR beta VDJ combinations and CDR3 sequences used genomic DNA as the template. In TCRdb, the public reads were trimmed at Q25 with fastp and aligned with MiXCR, with productive beta chains retained. Under each unique CDR3 protein, matching rows form one entry showing the most common genes and DNA. For this sample there are approximately 250,000 distinct CDR3 sequences; approximately 79% appear just once. Clones ranked in the top ten supply approximately 40% of the sample. Flow cytometry had shown CD8+CD57+ cell expansion in the patients selected for sequencing. The sequenced material came from sorted CD4+, CD8+, or CD8+CD57+ T cells (not recorded which) from PBMCs. These receptors came from a human donor with aplastic anemia.

V and J are TRBV2 and TRBJ1-1; TRBD2 matches 8 bases. TRBJ2-3 matches the DNA end more closely, so the J call is doubtful. The length of the CDR3 is 14 residues. CDR1 is SNHLY and CDR2 is FYNNEI in the germline V gene. The CDR3 DNA sequence: TGTGCCAGCAGCTTAGCGGGAACGACCGATACGCAGTATTTT. Its translation is CASSLAGTTDTQYF.

The genes are TRBV9 and TRBJ2-7; 7 positions match TRBD1. V was pared by 3 bases and J by 5 bases, with 14 bases of the junction left unmatched. The CDR3 is made up of 16 amino acids. Germline CDR1 and CDR2: SGDLS and YYNGEE. DNA of the CDR3: TGTGCCAGCAGCGAAGGGGGCTCGAGAAATCAGCACGAGCAGTACGTC. It is translated as CASSEGGSRNQHEQYV.

V and J are TRBV15 and TRBJ2-3; D gene uncertain. This CDR3 comprises 14 residues. From germline, CDR1 is LNHNV and CDR2 YYDKDF (reference sequence). V lost 3 bases and J lost 4, with 11 bases in between. CDR3 loop: CATSRAHESDTQYF. DNA of the CDR3: TGTGCCACCAGCAGGGCGCATGAATCAGATACGCAGTATTTT.

This clonotype was seen once. A much larger clonotype is one base distant, so this may be a read error. This sequence joins TRBV13 and TRBJ2-3; no firm D call. The germline V gene encodes CDR1 PRHDT and CDR2 FYEKMQ (reference sequence). V lost 1 base to trimming and J lost 11 bases, with 16 bases between them. CDR3 length: 14 amino acids. This chain's CDR3 is CASSLVAWANEQYF. CDR3 DNA sequence: TGTGCCAGCAGCTTAGTGGCCTGGGCCAATGAGCAGTATTTT.

Regarding this clonotype: The junction departs from the called germline gene at one end, perhaps through a read error. V and J are TRBV7-3 and TRBJ2-6; D may be TRBD2 (6 bases). The CDR3 runs 17 residues. Looked up from germline, CDR1 is SGHTA and CDR2 is FQGTGA. CDR3 sequence (DNA): TGCGCCAGCAGCCTAGGAGGGGCCGGGACTGAGGAGCAGGTCCTGACTTTC. Its translation is CASSLGGAGTEEQVLTF.

The V gene is TRBV20-1, the J gene TRBJ2-7; D is unresolved. V lost 7 bases to trimming and J lost 4 bases, with 11 bases between them. The CDR3 consists of 11 residues. The germline CDR1 and CDR2 sequences are DFQATT and SNEGSKA (reference sequence). In nucleotides, the CDR3 is TGCAGTGTAGACTCCCCATACGAGCAGTACTTC. As protein: CSVDSPYEQYF.

Concerning this clonotype itself: Compared with germline, one end of the junction differs, possibly owing to a read error. CDR3 in amino acids: CASSSGGTCEQTF. In DNA, the CDR3 is TGTGCCAGCAGTTCTGGGGGGACTTGTGAACAGACCTTC. J is TRBJ2-1 and V is TRBV7-3; the D gene is possibly TRBD2 (6 bases). Per germline, CDR1 SGHTA and CDR2 FQGTGA. This CDR3 has 13 amino acids.

The chain employs TRBV9 and TRBJ2-7, with D maybe TRBD1 (5 bases). Germline V gives CDR1 SGDLS, CDR2 YYNGEE. The CDR3 contains 14 residues. Between the trimmed V and J ends, which lost 0 bases and 6 bases, there was a span of 13 bases. This chain's CDR3 is CASSVGRTGAEQYF. CDR3 coding DNA: TGTGCCAGCAGCGTAGGCCGAACTGGGGCCGAGCAGTACTTC.

At least ten counts were recorded for this clonotype. This chain joins TRBV4-2 and TRBJ1-6; unclear D gene. V dropped 0 bases and J dropped 5 bases, with 14 bases sitting between them. The CDR3 runs to 17 residues. Germline V gene lookup returns CDR1 LGHNA and CDR2 YNFKEQ. As DNA, the CDR3 is TGTGCCAGCAGCCAAGATTTTCACACAGACGATAATTCACCCCTCCACTTT. Translating gives CASSQDFHTDDNSPLHF.

This clonotype was seen a few times. Here the CDR3 reads CANWDRSSYEQYF. The CDR3 DNA reads as TGTGCCAACTGGGACAGGAGCTCCTACGAGCAGTACTTC. The chain couples TRBV10-3 to TRBJ2-7; 8 positions agree with TRBD1. Germline lookup yields CDR1 ENHRY and CDR2 SYGVKD. This CDR3 has 13 amino acids. The J segment lost 0 bases and the V segment lost 10 bases, leaving 5 bases of the junction unmatched.

A word on this clonotype: Compared with germline, one end of the junction differs, possibly owing to a read error. The rearrangement links TRBV15 to TRBJ2-5, with D possibly matching TRBD2 (6 bases). Per germline, CDR1 LNHNV and CDR2 YYDKDF (reference sequence). This CDR3 is 15 amino acids long. The CDR3 nucleotides are TGTGCCACCAGCAGAGATCGGGGACTGAAAGATGAAGCGTACTTT. Its protein is CATSRDRGLKDEAYF.

Worth noting for this clonotype: Because the CDR3's place on the DNA is in doubt, the DNA is left out and the CDR3 is given as listed by TCRdb. The rearrangement joins TRBV7-9 to TRBJ2-7. Inclusive of both ends, the CDR3 amounts to 18 amino acids. CDR1 and CDR2 from the germline V gene are SEHNR and FQNEAQ (reference sequence). The CDR3: CASSLNPTYEQYFYEQYV.

This chain links TRBV11-2 with TRBJ2-3; D unclear. The CDR3 runs 13 residues. Trimming left V 1 base short and J 9 bases short, with 11 bases between. In germline, CDR1 is SGHAT, CDR2 FQNNGV. The CDR3 DNA sequence: TGTGCCAGCAGCTTAGCTATTACAGCCACGCAGTATTTT. Protein sequence: CASSLAITATQYF.

This clonotype has just one count. Lacking the conserved final phenylalanine or tryptophan, this CDR3 likely reflects a read error. No DNA is shown, since the ends of the CDR3 on it are uncertain; the CDR3 is the one TCRdb lists. The V and J genes are TRBV2 and TRBJ1-1; the table's D call of TRBD1 was not tested on the DNA. Counting both end residues, the CDR3 totals 15 amino acids. CDR1 is SNHLY and CDR2 is FYNNEI in the germline V gene. The chain's CDR3 is CASSQSPPGNQEVFS.

About this clonotype: This is likely a read error, given that the CDR3 carries no conserved phenylalanine or tryptophan at its end. The limits of the CDR3 on the DNA are not certain, so only TCRdb's listed CDR3 is given. CDR3 in amino acids: CASGVGSDTQYFV. The V gene is TRBV9, the J gene TRBJ2-3. The CDR3 spans 13 amino acids, including both terminal residues. Germline CDR1 is SGDLS and CDR2 is YYNGEE.

A word on this clonotype: No conserved phenylalanine or tryptophan is present at the end of the CDR3, so a read error is the likely explanation. The DNA is left out, because the CDR3 cannot be placed on it with certainty; the CDR3 is given as TCRdb lists it. The gene calls are TRBV7-9 and TRBJ1-5; no DNA check was done on the table's D call, TRBD1. Germline lookup yields CDR1 SEHNR and CDR2 FQNEAQ (reference sequence). The CDR3 has 13 amino acids, counting both end residues. The CDR3 region is CASSPGPTHYGHT.

The sample holds one count of this clonotype. The junction shows a germline mismatch at one end, possibly a read error. The rearrangement links TRBV7-9 to TRBJ2-3; D may correspond to TRBD1 or TRBD2 (7 bases each). There are 14 residues in the CDR3. CDR1 is SEHNR, CDR2 FQNEAQ, per germline (reference sequence). CDR3 in DNA: TGTGCCAGCAGCCCAGCGGGGACAGCCCCGCCTGAGGCTTTT. Its translation is CASSPAGTAPPEAF.